The entry that follows covers one T cell receptor (beta chain) sequence. The antigen is unknown. Different DNA sequences within this sample yield the same CDR3. Some clones are missing from TCRdb's copy, which holds only in-frame ones; the method was immunoSEQ multiplex PCR. The repertoire holds 60,000 or so clones, over 65% seen once, with about 6.4% in the top ten. Time point of the sample: blood 4 weeks post-SBRT, at nephrectomy. The treatment denotes: 15 Gy SBRT to primary tumor, nephrectomy 4 weeks later. Nephrectomy followed 15 Gy stereotactic body radiation by 4 weeks. Serial blood draws occurred at baseline and 2 and 4 weeks post-SBRT. The patient's renal cell carcinoma had clear cell pathology. The sample is drawn from a study of radiation and T cells in renal cell carcinoma. The study, taken as a whole, reports: Top tumor clonotypes rose in blood 2 weeks post-radiation, then contracted.

In germline, CDR1 is SGHTA, CDR2 FQGNSA. Trimming took 0 bases from V and 1 from J, leaving 6 bases between them. This CDR3 has 14 residues. The origin of this receptor is a man in his 60s with renal cell carcinoma. The V gene is TRBV7-2, the J gene TRBJ2-5, with D maybe TRBD1 (6 bases). Material: blood, obtained from a patient whose treatment included radiotherapy and nephrectomy. CDR3 bases: TGTGCCAGCAGCTTAGCAGGGGGCCAAGAGACCCAGTACTTC. It codes for CASSLAGGQETQYF.